The 31 T cell receptor beta chains below come from one sample, sequenced in a study of T-cell memory formation after mild COVID-19. TCRdb ran MiXCR on the 5' RACE reads and lists one entry per CDR3 protein. The sample contains about 400,000 distinct CDR3 sequences, approximately 15% of which appear only once. The sample comprised PBMCs or a T cell subset sorted from them (not recorded which). The receptors here all came from a man younger than 35 who had mild COVID-19 (a few samples of this study predate the infection). Cell type and time point are not known.

This clonotype was seen at least ten times. This chain links TRBV7-2 with TRBJ2-1, with 8 positions matching TRBD1. The ends lost 6 bases at V and 13 bases at J; junction bases unmatched: 8. CDR1 and CDR2 (germline): SGHTA, FQGNSA. This CDR3 spans 12 amino acids. The CDR3 region is CASREQGGSQFF. DNA of the CDR3: TGTGCCAGCAGAGAACAGGGGGGATCCCAGTTCTTC.

A remark on this clonotype: This may be a read error: a much more frequent sequence differs by one nucleotide. The chain has TRBV20-1 and TRBJ1-1, with D maybe TRBD1 (6 bases). The CDR3 spans 13 residues. Germline V gene lookup returns CDR1 DFQATT and CDR2 SNEGSKA (reference sequence). The CDR3 DNA sequence: TGCAGTGCTAGGGGGGACATGAACACTCAAGCTTTCTTT. It yields the protein CSARGDMNTQAFF.

This clonotype was counted between two and nine times. The chain employs TRBV20-1 and TRBJ2-3; 14 nucleotides match TRBD2. Germline values: CDR1 DFQATT, CDR2 SNEGSKA (reference sequence). The CDR3 sequence is 17 residues long. Trimming took 5 bases from V and 1 from J; bases not matched to a gene: 8. CDR3 bases: TGCAGTGCTTTGACTAGCGGGGGGGTAAGCGGCACAGATACGCAGTATTTT. This encodes CSALTSGGVSGTDTQYF.

This clonotype appeared many times. CDR3 residues: CASSLGTPRTDTQYF. CDR3 DNA: TGTGCCAGCAGCTTAGGGACTCCCCGCACAGATACGCAGTATTTT. V is TRBV7-2 and J is TRBJ2-3; a weak D match, TRBD2 (5 bases). This CDR3 is 15 amino acids long. Germline CDR1 is SGHTA and CDR2 is FQGNSA. V lost 1 base and J 1 base, leaving 9 bases between the germline ends.

This clonotype was seen many times. The chain employs TRBV5-1 and TRBJ2-5, with 13 bases fitting TRBD2. Trimming removed 4 bases from V and 4 bases from J; junction bases left unmatched: 10. In germline, CDR1 is SGHRS, CDR2 YFSETQ. The CDR3 is 17 residues long. CDR3 nucleotides: TGCGCCAGCAGCCGAGGACAGGGACTAGCGGGGTTAGAGACCCAGTACTTC. Protein product: CASSRGQGLAGLETQYF.

This clonotype was recorded many times. The chain couples TRBV6-2 or TRBV6-3 to TRBJ1-2; D unclear. There are 11 residues in the CDR3. Deletions cut 6 bases from V and 5 bases from J, with 7 bases between. CDR1 is MNHEY, CDR2 SVGEGT, per germline. In nucleotides, the CDR3 is TGTGCCAGCAGCAACTCGTATGGCTACACCTTC. Translation: CASSNSYGYTF.

The rearrangement joins TRBV7-8 to TRBJ2-3; the D gene is possibly TRBD1 (6 bases). V was shortened by 6 bases and J by 2 bases, with 15 bases between the two germline ends. The CDR3 runs 15 residues. Germline V gene sequence: CDR1 SGHVS, CDR2 FQNEAQ. The CDR3 DNA sequence: TGTGCCAGCAGTCTCCGGGACACGGCCACAGATACGCAGTATTTT. This codes for CASSLRDTATDTQYF.

The J gene is TRBJ2-1, the V gene TRBV7-2; D might be TRBD1 or TRBD2, each matching 6 bases. V lost 5 bases and J lost 8, with 19 bases in between. Germline V gene lookup returns CDR1 SGHTA and CDR2 FQGNSA. This CDR3 region has 15 residues. The CDR3 DNA reads TGTGCCAGCAGCCTTCCCCGGGGGCAAACGGATGAGCAGTTCTTC. Amino acid sequence: CASSLPRGQTDEQFF.

This chain links TRBV4-1 with TRBJ1-6, with no clear D. This CDR3 is 15 amino acids long. Trimming removed 3 bases at V and 5 bases at J, with 11 bases between. The germline V gene encodes CDR1 MGHRA and CDR2 YSYEKL. The CDR3 coding sequence is TGCGCCAGCAGCCAGAGGTGGGCAGATAATTCACCCCTCCACTTT. Translating gives CASSQRWADNSPLHF.

The CDR3 spells CASSSVLEPQHF. CDR3 coding DNA: TGTGCCAGCAGTTCTGTTCTCGAGCCCCAGCATTTT. This chain uses TRBV12-3 or TRBV12-4 with TRBJ1-5, with D uncertain. The CDR3 is made up of 12 amino acids. The V and J ends lost 4 bases and 8 bases respectively, with 9 bases between them.

The genes are TRBV6-2 or TRBV6-3 and TRBJ1-1; 10 bases match TRBD1. This CDR3 is 14 amino acids long. Germline CDR1 MNHEY, CDR2 SVGEGT. The junction had 4 bases not matched to a gene; V was cut back by 5 bases and J by 4 bases. CDR3: CASSDGTGVTEAFF. CDR3 in DNA: TGTGCCAGCAGTGACGGGACAGGGGTCACTGAAGCTTTCTTT.

In its sample, this clonotype was seen a few times. The V call is TRBV20-1, the J call TRBJ1-6; unclear D gene. This CDR3 is 15 amino acids long. Germline V gives CDR1 DFQATT, CDR2 SNEGSKA (reference sequence). Trimming pared 0 bases from V and 8 bases from J, leaving 14 bases between. CDR3 in DNA: TGCAGTGCTAGAGACCCAGGCGAGCCCTATTCACCCCTCCACTTT. Translation: CSARDPGEPYSPLHF.

V and J are TRBV7-2 and TRBJ2-5, with D hard to call. This CDR3 has 15 residues. Trimming pared 4 bases from V and 5 bases from J, leaving 17 bases between. From germline, CDR1 is SGHTA and CDR2 FQGNSA. CDR3 sequence (DNA): TGTGCCAGCAGCTCTCGGGTCAAGATCAGGGAGACCCAGTACTTC. Protein sequence: CASSSRVKIRETQYF. Variable domain in full (rest from reference TRBV7-2 and TRBJ2-5): GAGVSQSPSNKVTEKGKDVELRCDPISGHTALYWYRQSLGQGLEFLIYFQGNSAPDKSGLPSDRFSAERTGGSVSTLTIQRTQQEDSAVYLCASSSRVKIRETQYFGPGTRLLVL.

The sample holds many counts of this clonotype. The chain couples TRBV24-1 to TRBJ1-1; possible D gene TRBD1, 6 bases. V lost 8 bases, J lost 3 bases, and 18 bases lay in between. This CDR3 comprises 15 residues. From germline, CDR1 is KGHDR and CDR2 SFDVKD. The CDR3 coding sequence is TGTGCCACCATCGAGCGGGGGGGGCGCGACACTGAAGCTTTCTTT. This translates into CATIERGGRDTEAFF.

This clonotype appeared many times. The J gene is TRBJ1-2, the V gene TRBV5-1, with D maybe TRBD1 (6 bases). This CDR3 is 13 amino acids long. V lost 2 bases and J lost 3, with 8 bases in between. CDR1 is SGHRS, CDR2 YFSETQ, per germline. The CDR3, as DNA: TGCGCCAGCAGCTTTTCAGGGGACTATGGCTACACCTTC. Its translation: CASSFSGDYGYTF.

This clonotype turned up a few times. This chain connects TRBV18 to TRBJ1-3; D possibly corresponds to TRBD1 (6 bases). This CDR3 spans 16 amino acids. CDR1 is KGHSH and CDR2 is LQKENI in the germline V gene. V was cut by 3 bases and J by 0 bases, with 12 bases left in between. Written as DNA, the CDR3 is TGTGCCAGCTCACCGATGGACAGCTTCTCTGGAAACACCATATATTTT. This gives the protein CASSPMDSFSGNTIYF.

This clonotype was seen a few times. The chain combines TRBV20-1 with TRBJ2-4; 12 bases fit TRBD2. The V gene end was trimmed by 2 bases and the J gene end by 10 bases; junction bases not matched to a gene: 9. CDR1 and CDR2 (germline): DFQATT, SNEGSKA (reference sequence). There are 15 residues in the CDR3. The chain's CDR3 is CSARPYGTSGLIQYF. The CDR3 DNA reads as TGCAGTGCTAGACCCTACGGGACTAGCGGGCTGATTCAGTACTTC.

This clonotype was picked up many times. The chain carries TRBV14 and TRBJ2-3; tentative D call: TRBD2 (6 bases). Germline V CDR1 and CDR2: SGHDN, FVKESK. CDR3 length: 12 residues. V lost 4 bases, J lost 5 bases, and 7 bases lay in between. In DNA, the CDR3 is TGTGCCAGCAGCCGGGGGGTAGATACGCAGTATTTT. It translates to CASSRGVDTQYF.

The J gene is TRBJ1-6, the V gene TRBV12-3 or TRBV12-4, with TRBD1 matching 7 bases. The CDR3 is made up of 17 amino acids. V dropped 3 bases and J dropped 10; count of bases not matched to a gene: 15. The CDR3 DNA is TGTGCCAGCAGTTTGTATAGGTGGGGACAGTTGACCTCACCCCTCCACTTT. The encoded protein is CASSLYRWGQLTSPLHF.

The rearrangement links TRBV12-3 or TRBV12-4 to TRBJ1-5; 11 positions agree with TRBD1. The CDR3 is made up of 17 amino acids. Trimming took 5 bases from V and 1 from J; bases not matched to a gene: 7. DNA for the CDR3: TGTGCCAGCAGTCCGGGACAGGGGGTGGAAAGCAATCAGCCCCAGCATTTT. Encoded protein: CASSPGQGVESNQPQHF.

There are many counts of this clonotype. The J gene is TRBJ1-6, the V gene TRBV12-3 or TRBV12-4, with a tentative D call TRBD1 (5 bases). With 8 bases removed from V and 0 bases from J, the gap between germline ends came to 11 bases. The CDR3 length is 15 residues. CDR3 nucleotide sequence: TGTGCCAGCTCTAGGGGTAGCTCCTATAATTCACCCCTCCACTTT. Amino acid sequence: CASSRGSSYNSPLHF.

This clonotype has just a few counts. The chain links TRBV7-3 to TRBJ2-1; TRBD2 agrees at 10 bases. From germline, CDR1 is SGHTA and CDR2 FQGTGA. The CDR3 runs 14 residues. V gave up 4 bases and J gave up 8 bases; unmatched junction bases: 5. CDR3 coding DNA: TGTGCCAGCAGCTCTCACGGGACTAGCGATGAGCAGTTCTTC. Its translation: CASSSHGTSDEQFF.

This clonotype was seen ten or more times. The chain links TRBV5-1 to TRBJ2-5, with 7 bases aligning to TRBD1. This CDR3 has 15 amino acids. Germline V gives CDR1 SGHRS, CDR2 YFSETQ. The V and J ends lost 4 bases and 2 bases, in that order; junction bases with no gene match: 8. The DNA for the CDR3 is TGCGCCAGCAGCCCGGGACAGATCGGGCAAGAGACCCAGTACTTC. Protein: CASSPGQIGQETQYF.

This rearrangement joins TRBV7-9 to TRBJ2-7; TRBD2 aligns across 10 bases. This CDR3 region has 16 residues. Germline V gene lookup returns CDR1 SEHNR and CDR2 FQNEAQ (reference sequence). With V trimmed by 5 bases and J by 0 bases, 7 bases remained unmatched. In DNA form, the CDR3 reads TGTGCCAGCAGCCCAACGACTAGCGGGTCCTCCTACGAGCAGTACTTC. Translation: CASSPTTSGSSYEQYF.

This clonotype showed up just a few times. This chain links TRBV5-1 with TRBJ2-1; no firm D call. The CDR3 has 16 amino acids. Germline V gives CDR1 SGHRS, CDR2 YFSETQ. V shed 7 bases and J shed 3 bases, with 20 bases lying between them. The CDR3 protein is CASAEGRRTDYNEQFF. CDR3 DNA: TGCGCCAGCGCAGAAGGAAGGCGGACCGACTACAATGAGCAGTTCTTC. Supplemented by reference TRBV5-1 and TRBJ2-1, the full variable domain reads KAGVTQTPRYLIKTRGQQVTLSCSPISGHRSVSWYQQTPGQGLQFLFEYFSETQRNKGNFPGRFSGRQFSNSRSEMNVSTLELGDSALYLCASAEGRRTDYNEQFFGPGTRLTVL.

This clonotype was counted at least ten times. J is TRBJ2-3 and V is TRBV28; possibly TRBD1 for D (5 bases). V lost 7 bases and J 6 bases, leaving 8 bases between the germline ends. Germline-derived CDR1 and CDR2 are MDHEN and SYDVKM. The CDR3 runs to 11 residues. CDR3 DNA: TGTGCCAGCAAACACAGGGATACGCAGTATTTT. This gives the protein CASKHRDTQYF.

This clonotype has only a few counts. The rearrangement uses TRBV29-1 and TRBJ2-2, with D unresolved. Germline V gene data show CDR1 as SQVTM and CDR2 as ANQGSEA. The V end was cut by 1 base, the J end by 1 base, with 13 bases between. This CDR3 is built from 16 residues. The CDR3 is CSVEGVIGKNTGELFF. The CDR3 DNA reads TGCAGCGTTGAAGGGGTGATAGGGAAGAACACCGGGGAGCTGTTTTTT.

J is TRBJ2-4 and V is TRBV7-3; D gene uncertain. V lost 1 base and J 6 bases, leaving 19 bases between the germline ends. CDR1 is SGHTA and CDR2 is FQGTGA in the germline V gene. The CDR3 extends over 17 amino acids. CDR3 residues: CASSLNAAEGPLNIQYF. CDR3 in DNA: TGTGCCAGCAGCTTAAACGCGGCAGAAGGGCCCCTAAACATTCAGTACTTC.

The chain carries TRBV4-1 and TRBJ1-6; 7 bases are shared with TRBD1. CDR3 length: 15 residues. The J segment lost 10 bases and the V segment lost 1 base, leaving 7 bases of the junction unmatched. Germline CDR1 reads MGHRA; CDR2 reads YSYEKL. The CDR3 bases are TGCGCCAGCAGCCAAGGGACAGGCATGCGGTCACCCCTCCACTTT. The encoded protein is CASSQGTGMRSPLHF.

This clonotype was recorded at least ten times. J is TRBJ1-4 and V is TRBV2; D gene uncertain. Trimming cost V 4 bases and J 4 bases, with 10 bases left between them. CDR1 and CDR2 from the germline V gene are SNHLY and FYNNEI. The CDR3 has 14 residues. DNA for the CDR3: TGTGCCAGCAGTGCCGGGATACATAATGAAAAACTGTTTTTT. Residues: CASSAGIHNEKLFF.

The J gene is TRBJ1-2, the V gene TRBV5-1; D ambiguous. Germline values: CDR1 SGHRS, CDR2 YFSETQ. The CDR3 runs 16 residues. V lost 7 bases and J 2 bases, leaving 21 bases between the germline ends. CDR3 in amino acids: CASGFMLGGINYGYTF. The CDR3 nucleotides read TGCGCCAGCGGGTTTATGCTAGGCGGCATAAACTATGGCTACACCTTC.